This T cell receptor beta chain was captured in a study of technical replicates of blood from a few donors. Libraries were prepared by immunoSEQ multiplex PCR; TCRdb keeps only in-frame clonotypes and omits some of them. The data contain 75,000 to 95,000 clones, 95% of them seen just once; the ten biggest clones take up more than 0.2%. J lost 8 bases, V lost 3 bases, and 6 bases had no gene match. Per the germline V gene, CDR1 is PRHDT and CDR2 is FYEKMQ (reference sequence). The CDR3 has 15 residues. Sequencing input: T cells isolated from PBMCs. This TCR was recovered from a human donor in good health. V usage is TRBV13 and J usage is TRBJ2-1; 11 nucleotides agree with TRBD2. The CDR3 bases are TGTGCCAGCAGCTTTAGGCTAGCGGGGGGCGATGAGCAGTTCTTC. Amino acid sequence: CASSFRLAGGDEQFF.